Below are 29 T cell receptor beta chains sequenced from a single sample in a study of cytomegalovirus exposure and HLA in healthy donors. The PCR ran on 60 Vbeta and 13 Jbeta primers. Clones were read by immunoSEQ multiplex PCR, and TCRdb kept only the in-frame ones, dropping some. Of approximately 160,000 clones listed, about 80% are singletons. The sequencing sample was made of PBMCs. These receptors were collected from a man aged 35 to 55 in good health and CMV-seronegative.

The chain joins TRBV19 to TRBJ2-1, with a possible D match to TRBD1 (5 bases). CDR1 and CDR2 from the germline V gene are LNHDA and SQIVND (reference sequence). CDR3 size: 12 residues. V was trimmed by 0 bases and J by 9 bases, leaving 6 bases between them. CDR3 amino acids: CASSIDQGEQFF. The CDR3 DNA reads as TGTGCCAGTAGTATAGACCAGGGTGAGCAGTTCTTC.

This rearrangement joins TRBV18 to TRBJ2-7; TRBD2 agrees at 8 bases. The CDR3 length is 14 residues. Trimming cost V 3 bases and J 3 bases; bases outside gene matches: 4. CDR1 is KGHSH, CDR2 LQKENI, per germline. CDR3 DNA sequence: TGTGCCAGCTCACCGCGGGGGGACAACTACGAGCAGTACTTC. This translates into CASSPRGDNYEQYF.

The chain links TRBV29-1 to TRBJ1-1; 9 bases fit TRBD1. CDR1 SQVTM and CDR2 ANQGSEA come from the germline V gene. The CDR3 is 11 residues long. Trimming removed 6 bases from V and 5 bases from J; junction bases left unmatched: 1. Written as DNA, the CDR3 is TGCAGCGTCGGGACAGGGACTGAAGCTTTCTTT. Translation gives CSVGTGTEAFF.

The chain carries TRBV27 and TRBJ2-5; a possible D gene is TRBD1 (5 bases). Trimming shortened V by 4 bases and J by 1 base, and 7 bases separated the two germline ends. Germline V CDR1 and CDR2: MNHEY, SMNVEV (reference sequence). The CDR3 is 13 residues long. This CDR3 is CASSSTAQETQYF. Here the CDR3 DNA reads TGTGCCAGCAGTTCGACAGCCCAAGAGACCCAGTACTTC.

A single count supports this clone. This chain connects TRBV5-1 to TRBJ1-1; tentative D call: TRBD1 (6 bases). The ends were cut back, 1 base at V and 4 bases at J, with 11 bases in the middle. The CDR3 runs 14 residues. The V gene's germline CDR1 is SGHRS and CDR2 YFSETQ. The CDR3 sequence: CASSLWGPGTEAFF. The CDR3 DNA sequence: TGCGCCAGCAGCTTGTGGGGGCCCGGCACTGAAGCTTTCTTT. The variable domain in full, completed from reference TRBV5-1 and TRBJ1-1, reads KAGVTQTPRYLIKTRGQQVTLSCSPISGHRSVSWYQQTPGQGLQFLFEYFSETQRNKGNFPGRFSGRQFSNSRSEMNVSTLELGDSALYLCASSLWGPGTEAFFGQGTRLTVV.

The rearrangement uses TRBV19 and TRBJ1-4, with unresolved D. CDR3 size: 13 residues. V dropped 6 bases and J dropped 6 bases, with 11 bases sitting between them. The germline gives CDR1 LNHDA, CDR2 SQIVND (reference sequence). The CDR3 loop reads CASRTERDEKLFF. The CDR3 DNA is TGTGCCAGTAGAACTGAGAGGGATGAAAAACTGTTTTTT.

The chain links TRBV25-1 to TRBJ2-2; 10 bases agree with TRBD1. V dropped 8 bases and J dropped 0; count of bases not matched to a gene: 12. Germline V gene sequence: CDR1 MGHDK, CDR2 SYGVNS. The CDR3 loop spans 18 amino acids. The CDR3 spells CASDPGTGVFANTGELFF. CDR3 sequence (DNA): TGTGCCAGCGACCCCGGGACAGGGGTCTTCGCGAACACCGGGGAGCTGTTTTTT.

This clone has a single count. The J gene is TRBJ1-5, the V gene TRBV6-4; D is undetermined. Trimming removed 4 bases from V and 1 base from J, with 8 bases in between. CDR1 is MRHNA, CDR2 SNTAGT, per germline. The CDR3 length is 14 residues. DNA for the CDR3: TGTGCCAGCAGTGCGTCTATGAGCAATCAGCCCCAGCATTTT. Its translation is CASSASMSNQPQHF.

The V and J genes are TRBV5-1 and TRBJ2-1; D perhaps matches TRBD2 (7 bases). Germline CDR1 and CDR2: SGHRS and YFSETQ. CDR3 length: 15 amino acids. The ends were cut back, 4 bases at V and 2 bases at J, with 13 bases in the middle. CDR3 bases: TGCGCCAGCAGCGAGGGGGGGCAACCCTACAATGAGCAGTTCTTC. It yields the protein CASSEGGQPYNEQFF.

The chain recombines TRBV25-1 with TRBJ2-2, with TRBD2 identical over 10 bases. The CDR3 sequence is 14 residues long. The germline gives CDR1 MGHDK, CDR2 SYGVNS. V gave up 5 bases and J gave up 6 bases; unmatched junction bases: 3. This chain's CDR3 is CASSLAGVPGELFF. As DNA, the CDR3 is TGTGCCAGCAGTCTAGCGGGAGTACCCGGGGAGCTGTTTTTT.

This clone was observed a single time. This rearrangement joins TRBV5-6 to TRBJ1-4, with 8 bases that match TRBD1. V lost 4 bases to trimming and J lost 7 bases; unmatched junction nucleotides: 3. This CDR3 has 13 amino acids. Per germline, CDR1 SGHDT and CDR2 YYEEEE. CDR3 in amino acids: CASSTDRVEKLFF. In DNA form, the CDR3 reads TGTGCCAGCAGCACGGACAGGGTTGAAAAACTGTTTTTT.

The chain has TRBV11-2 and TRBJ1-3, with D perhaps TRBD1 (5 bases). The CDR3 has 17 amino acids. Trimming shortened V by 0 bases and J by 0 bases, and 12 bases separated the two germline ends. The germline gives CDR1 SGHAT, CDR2 FQNNGV. As DNA, the CDR3 is TGTGCCAGCAGCTTAGACGGACACCCGAACTCTGGAAACACCATATATTTT. It specifies CASSLDGHPNSGNTIYF.

This chain joins TRBV2 and TRBJ2-1; 8 nucleotides match TRBD1. Germline V gene sequence: CDR1 SNHLY, CDR2 FYNNEI. V lost 7 bases, J lost 5 bases, and 10 bases stayed unmatched. The CDR3 covers 15 residues. In DNA, the CDR3 is TGTGCCAGCATGAGAACAGGGGGTTCAAACAATGAGCAGTTCTTC. Translation gives CASMRTGGSNNEQFF.

The chain links TRBV7-2 to TRBJ2-7; 11 bases agree with TRBD2. Looked up from germline, CDR1 is SGHTA and CDR2 is FQGNSA. V lost 4 bases to trimming and J lost 2 bases; unmatched junction nucleotides: 4. CDR3 length: 15 amino acids. The CDR3 here is CASSSSSGRTYEQYF. DNA of the CDR3: TGTGCCAGCAGCTCATCTAGCGGGAGGACCTACGAGCAGTACTTC.

The chain links TRBV5-1 to TRBJ2-3; 13 bases are shared with TRBD2. CDR1 SGHRS and CDR2 YFSETQ come from the germline V gene. The CDR3 covers 16 residues. The ends lost 3 bases at V and 4 bases at J; junction bases unmatched: 5. CDR3 protein: CASSWTSGSYADTQYF. Written as DNA, the CDR3 is TGCGCCAGCAGCTGGACTAGCGGGAGTTACGCAGATACGCAGTATTTT.

A single count supports this clone. This sequence joins TRBV7-8 and TRBJ1-5; 9 bases match TRBD1. The CDR3 has 15 amino acids. Germline assignment: CDR1 SGHVS and CDR2 FQNEAQ. V shed 5 bases, J shed 7 bases, and the junction held 9 bases outside the gene matches. CDR3 loop: CASSHAQGARQPQHF. Written as DNA, the CDR3 is TGTGCCAGCAGCCACGCACAGGGGGCAAGGCAGCCCCAGCATTTT.

The CDR3 nucleotides read TGTGCCACCAGCGGACAGTACAATGAGCAGTTCTTC. It translates to CATSGQYNEQFF. The chain employs TRBV28 and TRBJ2-1; a weak D match, TRBD1 (6 bases). Trimming shortened V by 10 bases and J by 4 bases, and 11 bases separated the two germline ends. The CDR3 is 12 residues long. Germline V CDR1 and CDR2: MDHEN, SYDVKM.

This clone was seen a few times. The J gene is TRBJ1-6, the V gene TRBV7-8; D call uncertain. This CDR3 comprises 15 residues. V was clipped by 6 bases and J by 7 bases, with 16 bases between them. Germline V lookup: CDR1 SGHVS, CDR2 FQNEAQ. CDR3 sequence: CASRGGPNVNSPLHF. The CDR3 DNA is TGTGCCAGCAGGGGAGGGCCAAACGTGAATTCACCCCTCCACTTT.

This clone was seen once. This rearrangement joins TRBV6-6 to TRBJ2-5, with 7 bases identical to TRBD1. V lost 10 bases, J lost 2 bases, and 13 bases stayed unmatched. Germline CDR1 MNHNY, CDR2 SVGAGI (reference sequence). The CDR3 consists of 15 residues. The CDR3 region is CATEWGRGIQETQYF. For the CDR3, the DNA is TGTGCCACCGAATGGGGCAGGGGGATTCAAGAGACCCAGTACTTC.

This clone was observed a handful of times. The rearrangement joins TRBV28 to TRBJ2-1; TRBD2 agrees at 8 bases. The CDR3 extends over 15 amino acids. V was clipped by 5 bases and J by 9 bases; unmatched bases: 12. Germline values: CDR1 MDHEN, CDR2 SYDVKM. CDR3 loop: CASSPPGLAGGEQFF. The CDR3 DNA reads as TGTGCCAGCAGTCCCCCGGGTCTAGCGGGTGGTGAGCAGTTCTTC.

The J gene is TRBJ2-7, the V gene TRBV12-1; TRBD2, the D gene given by the table, was not confirmed from the DNA. TRBV12-1 is described as a pseudogene. CDR3 size: 16 residues. Here the CDR3 DNA reads TGTGCCAGTACCCCCCCCATGGAAGGCCGACTCTACGAGCAGTACGTC. It specifies CASTPPMEGRLYEQYV.

The chain links TRBV27 to TRBJ2-7, with D perhaps matching TRBD2 (5 bases). This CDR3 has 18 amino acids. V dropped 5 bases and J dropped 0 bases, with 23 bases sitting between them. Germline CDR1 reads MNHEY; CDR2 reads SMNVEV (reference sequence). The CDR3 nucleotides are TGTGCCAGCAGTACTAACCTCATCCGCGGGCGGAGCTCCTACGAGCAGTACTTC. Protein: CASSTNLIRGRSSYEQYF.

The chain uses TRBV28 and TRBJ2-1, with 10 bases identical to TRBD2. Germline values: CDR1 MDHEN, CDR2 SYDVKM. The CDR3 loop spans 18 amino acids. Unmatched junction bases numbered 10, after V lost 3 bases and J lost 2 bases. This CDR3 reads CASSLGDLAGGTYNEQFF. The CDR3 nucleotides read TGTGCCAGCAGTTTGGGGGATTTAGCGGGAGGAACCTACAATGAGCAGTTCTTC.

This clone was seen a single time. V and J are TRBV7-3 and TRBJ1-1; 7 bases align to TRBD1. CDR1 is SGHTA, CDR2 FQGTGA, per germline. Trimming removed 1 base from V and 3 bases from J; junction bases left unmatched: 11. The CDR3 covers 17 residues. This chain's CDR3 is CASSLRDTRQGDTEAFF. In DNA form, the CDR3 reads TGTGCCAGCAGCTTAAGAGATACACGACAGGGAGACACTGAAGCTTTCTTT.

This sequence joins TRBV19 and TRBJ2-5, with a weak D call TRBD2 (6 bases). The CDR3 is made up of 17 amino acids. In germline, CDR1 is LNHDA, CDR2 SQIVND (reference sequence). V was pared by 5 bases and J by 5 bases, with 24 bases between. The CDR3 nucleotides are TGTGCCAGTAGTCTCCGGGACTCCGGATTCAATGTGGAGACCCAGTACTTC. Its protein is CASSLRDSGFNVETQYF.

This rearrangement joins TRBV11-2 to TRBJ1-1, with a tentative D call TRBD1 (5 bases). Trimming removed 3 bases at V and 1 base at J, with 9 bases between. The length of the CDR3 is 14 residues. The germline CDR1 and CDR2 sequences are SGHAT and FQNNGV. CDR3 nucleotide sequence: TGTGCCAGCAGCTTCCAGACAGAGAACACTGAAGCTTTCTTT. Residues: CASSFQTENTEAFF.

On this clone itself: One end of the junction does not line up with germline, which may come from a read error. The chain joins TRBV6-4 to TRBJ2-6; D perhaps matches TRBD1 (6 bases). The length of the CDR3 is 16 residues. The germline CDR1 and CDR2 sequences are MRHNA and SNTAGT. CDR3 DNA: TGTGCCAGCAGTGAGGGACACCAGCCCGAGGCCAACGGCCTGACTTTC. This encodes CASSEGHQPEANGLTF.

This clone came up once. The CDR3 spells CASSPRGDGEQFF. CDR3 DNA: TGTGCCAGCAGCCCTCGGGGGGATGGTGAGCAGTTCTTC. The V call is TRBV7-3, the J call TRBJ2-1, with 7 bases lining up with TRBD2. Germline V gene sequence: CDR1 SGHTA, CDR2 FQGTGA. The CDR3 is made up of 13 amino acids. V was clipped by 5 bases and J by 9 bases; unmatched bases: 7.

The J gene is TRBJ1-2, the V gene TRBV4-1, with D tentatively TRBD1 (6 bases). V was clipped by 1 base and J by 4 bases, with 13 bases between them. CDR1 and CDR2 (germline): MGHRA, YSYEKL. The CDR3 runs 15 residues. CDR3 amino acids: CASSQVLRGGYGYTF. The CDR3 region has the DNA TGCGCCAGCAGCCAAGTCCTCAGGGGTGGCTATGGCTACACCTTC.